These 5 T cell receptor beta chains share one sample of origin, sequenced in a study of blood T cell repertoires in COVID-19. Measured with immunoSEQ multiplex PCR; TCRdb has only the in-frame clones, and not every one. The sample yields about 180,000 clones, more than 75% seen once. Sequenced sample: PBMCs or T cells enriched from blood (not recorded which). The receptors originated from a woman aged 30 to 39 who had recovered from COVID-19.

This chain links TRBV30 with TRBJ1-2, with a possible D match to TRBD1 (6 bases). The V end lost 0 bases, the J end lost 8 bases, and 13 bases lay between the germline ends. There are 13 residues in the CDR3. Germline CDR1 reads GTSNPN; CDR2 reads SVGIG (reference sequence). CDR3 loop: CAWSVQGRGGYTF. CDR3 bases: TGTGCCTGGAGTGTACAGGGAAGAGGCGGCTACACCTTC.

The rearrangement links TRBV30 to TRBJ1-5; 8 bases agree with TRBD1. The CDR3 is 14 residues long. CDR1 and CDR2 (germline): GTSNPN, SVGIG (reference sequence). The V and J ends lost 1 base and 6 bases, in that order; junction bases with no gene match: 5. Here the CDR3 DNA reads TGTGCCTGGAGTGGGACAGGGCCCGGTCAGCCCCAGCATTTT. Protein sequence: CAWSGTGPGQPQHF.

This rearrangement joins TRBV28 to TRBJ2-2, with 8 bases lining up with TRBD2. CDR3 size: 15 residues. Germline V gene lookup returns CDR1 MDHEN and CDR2 SYDVKM. J gave up 4 bases and V 3 bases, and 4 bases lay outside the gene matches. This CDR3 reads CASSFRGGGTGELFF. Here the CDR3 DNA reads TGTGCCAGCAGTTTTCGGGGGGGTGGCACCGGGGAGCTGTTTTTT.

The rearrangement joins TRBV19 to TRBJ2-1; 9 bases line up with TRBD2. The V gene's germline CDR1 is LNHDA and CDR2 SQIVND (reference sequence). The CDR3 is 15 residues long. Unmatched junction bases numbered 9, after V lost 3 bases and J lost 9 bases. CDR3 protein: CASSISLAGVFEQFF. The CDR3 nucleotides are TGTGCCAGTAGTATCAGTTTAGCGGGAGTTTTTGAGCAGTTCTTC.

V gene TRBV15 combines with J gene TRBJ1-1; maybe TRBD1 (6 bases). Germline V gene data show CDR1 as LNHNV and CDR2 as YYDKDF (reference sequence). Between the trimmed V and J ends, which lost 1 base and 4 bases, there was a span of 13 bases. The length of the CDR3 is 15 residues. CDR3 sequence: CATSRGVGAGTEAFF. CDR3 DNA: TGTGCCACCAGCAGAGGTGTGGGGGCGGGCACTGAAGCTTTCTTT.